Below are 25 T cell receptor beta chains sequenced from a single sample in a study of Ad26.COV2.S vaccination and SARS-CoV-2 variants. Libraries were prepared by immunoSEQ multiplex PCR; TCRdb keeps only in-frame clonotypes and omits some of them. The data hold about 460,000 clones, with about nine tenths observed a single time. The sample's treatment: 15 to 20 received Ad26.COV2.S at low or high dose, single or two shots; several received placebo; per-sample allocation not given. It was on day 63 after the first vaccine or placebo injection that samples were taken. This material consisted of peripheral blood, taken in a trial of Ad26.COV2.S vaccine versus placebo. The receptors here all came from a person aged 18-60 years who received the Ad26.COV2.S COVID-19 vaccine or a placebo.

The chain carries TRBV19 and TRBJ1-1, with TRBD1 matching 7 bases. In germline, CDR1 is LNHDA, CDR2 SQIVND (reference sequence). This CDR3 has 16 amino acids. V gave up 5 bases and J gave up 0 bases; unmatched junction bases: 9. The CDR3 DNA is TGTGCCAGTAGTTATCGGGACAGATCTATGAACACTGAAGCTTTCTTT. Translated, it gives CASSYRDRSMNTEAFF.

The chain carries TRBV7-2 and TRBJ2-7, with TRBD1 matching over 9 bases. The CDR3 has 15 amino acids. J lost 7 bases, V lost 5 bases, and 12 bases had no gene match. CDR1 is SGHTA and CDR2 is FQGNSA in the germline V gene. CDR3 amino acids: CASSKGTGLFFEQYF. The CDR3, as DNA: TGTGCCAGCAGCAAGGGGACAGGGCTTTTTTTTGAGCAGTACTTC.

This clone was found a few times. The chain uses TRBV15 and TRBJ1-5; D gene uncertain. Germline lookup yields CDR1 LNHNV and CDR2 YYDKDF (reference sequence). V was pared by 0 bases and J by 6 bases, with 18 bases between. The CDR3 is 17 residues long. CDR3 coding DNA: TGTGCCACCAGCAGAGAAGCGCCCCGGGGTCGAGGTCAGCCCCAGCATTTT. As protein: CATSREAPRGRGQPQHF. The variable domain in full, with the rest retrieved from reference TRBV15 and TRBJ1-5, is DAMVIQNPRYQVTQFGKPVTLSCSQTLNHNVMYWYQQKSSQAPKLLFHYYDKDFNNEADTPDNFQSRRPNTSFCFLDIRSPGLGDTAMYLCATSREAPRGRGQPQHFGDGTRLSIL.

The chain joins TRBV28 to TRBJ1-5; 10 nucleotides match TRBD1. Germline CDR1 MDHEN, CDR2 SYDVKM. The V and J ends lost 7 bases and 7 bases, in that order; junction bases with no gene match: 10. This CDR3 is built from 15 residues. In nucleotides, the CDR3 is TGTGCCAGCACCCCGACAGGGGGCGGTGGACAGCCCCAGCATTTT. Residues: CASTPTGGGGQPQHF.

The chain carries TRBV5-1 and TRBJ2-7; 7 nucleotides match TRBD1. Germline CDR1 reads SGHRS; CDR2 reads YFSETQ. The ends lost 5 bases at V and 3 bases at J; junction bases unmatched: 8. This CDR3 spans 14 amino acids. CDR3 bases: TGCGCCAGCAGAACCGGGACAGAAAACTACGAGCAGTACTTC. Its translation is CASRTGTENYEQYF. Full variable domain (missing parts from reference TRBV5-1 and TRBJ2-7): KAGVTQTPRYLIKTRGQQVTLSCSPISGHRSVSWYQQTPGQGLQFLFEYFSETQRNKGNFPGRFSGRQFSNSRSEMNVSTLELGDSALYLCASRTGTENYEQYFGPGTRLTVT.

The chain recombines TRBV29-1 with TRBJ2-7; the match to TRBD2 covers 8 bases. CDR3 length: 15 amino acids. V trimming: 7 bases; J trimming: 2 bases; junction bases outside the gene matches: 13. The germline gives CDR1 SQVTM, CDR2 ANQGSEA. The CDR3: CSGVVQREITYEQYF. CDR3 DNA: TGCAGCGGGGTCGTTCAGCGGGAGATTACCTACGAGCAGTACTTC.

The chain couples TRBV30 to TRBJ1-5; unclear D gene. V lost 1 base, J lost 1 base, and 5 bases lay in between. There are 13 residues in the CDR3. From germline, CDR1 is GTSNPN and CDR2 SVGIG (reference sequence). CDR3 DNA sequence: TGTGCCTGGAGTGGGTCCAGCAATCAGCCCCAGCATTTT. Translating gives CAWSGSSNQPQHF.

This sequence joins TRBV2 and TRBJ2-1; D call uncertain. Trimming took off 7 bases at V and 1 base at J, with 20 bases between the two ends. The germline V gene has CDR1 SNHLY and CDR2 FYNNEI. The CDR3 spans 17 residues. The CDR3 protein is CASIRTGLSRSYNEQFF. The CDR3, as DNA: TGTGCCAGCATCCGGACCGGGCTCTCTAGGTCCTACAATGAGCAGTTCTTC.

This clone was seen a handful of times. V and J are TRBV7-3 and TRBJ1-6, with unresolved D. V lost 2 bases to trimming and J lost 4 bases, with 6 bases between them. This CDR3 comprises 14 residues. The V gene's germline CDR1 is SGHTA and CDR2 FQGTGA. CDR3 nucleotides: TGTGCCAGCAGCTTAGGCGGGTATAATTCACCCCTCCACTTT. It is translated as CASSLGGYNSPLHF.

In DNA, the CDR3 is TGTGCCAGCAGCCAAGTGGCCCGGGAACAGTATTTT. It is translated as CASSQVAREQYF. The genes are TRBV3-1 (or the pseudogene TRBV3-2) and TRBJ2-3; D perhaps matches TRBD2 (5 bases). The CDR3 loop spans 12 amino acids. Germline CDR1 is LGHDT and CDR2 is YNNKEL (reference sequence). The V end was cut by 1 base, the J end by 12 bases, with 11 bases between.

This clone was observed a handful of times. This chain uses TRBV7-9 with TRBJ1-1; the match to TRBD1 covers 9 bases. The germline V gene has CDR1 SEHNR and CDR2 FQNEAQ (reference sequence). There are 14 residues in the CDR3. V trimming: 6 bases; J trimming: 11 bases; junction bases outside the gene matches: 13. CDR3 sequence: CASSRGQGVTRAFF. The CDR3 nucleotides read TGTGCCAGCAGTCGGGGACAGGGCGTGACTCGGGCTTTCTTT.

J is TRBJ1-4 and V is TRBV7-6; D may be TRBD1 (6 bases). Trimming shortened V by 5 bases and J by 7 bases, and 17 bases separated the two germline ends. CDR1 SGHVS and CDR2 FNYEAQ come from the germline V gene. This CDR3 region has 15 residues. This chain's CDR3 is CASSPVGGASEKLFF. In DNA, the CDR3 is TGTGCCAGCAGCCCCGTTGGGGGCGCCAGTGAAAAACTGTTTTTT.

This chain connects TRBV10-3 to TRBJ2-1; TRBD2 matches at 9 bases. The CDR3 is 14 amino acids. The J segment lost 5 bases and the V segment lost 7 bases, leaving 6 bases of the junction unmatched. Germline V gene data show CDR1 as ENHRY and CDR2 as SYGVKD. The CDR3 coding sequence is TGTGCCATCATGCGTGGGACTAGCAACAATGAGCAGTTCTTC. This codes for CAIMRGTSNNEQFF.

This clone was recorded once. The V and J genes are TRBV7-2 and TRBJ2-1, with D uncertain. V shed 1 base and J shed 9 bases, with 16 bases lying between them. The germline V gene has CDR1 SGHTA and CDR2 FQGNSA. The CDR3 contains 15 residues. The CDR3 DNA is TGTGCCAGCAGCTTAGAACGCCCTAGTAGTAGTGAGCAGTTCTTC. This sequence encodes CASSLERPSSSEQFF.

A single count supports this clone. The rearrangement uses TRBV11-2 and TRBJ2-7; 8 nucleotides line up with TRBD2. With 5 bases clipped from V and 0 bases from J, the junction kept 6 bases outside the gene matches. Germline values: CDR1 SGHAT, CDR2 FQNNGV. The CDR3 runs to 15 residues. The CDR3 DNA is TGTGCCAGCAGCCGGGGGGGCGGGACCTCCTACGAGCAGTACTTC. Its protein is CASSRGGGTSYEQYF.

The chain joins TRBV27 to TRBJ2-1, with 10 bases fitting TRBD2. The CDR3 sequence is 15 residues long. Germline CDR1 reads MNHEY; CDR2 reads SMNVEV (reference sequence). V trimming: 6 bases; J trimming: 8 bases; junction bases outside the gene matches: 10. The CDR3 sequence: CASRYTSGKGYEQFF. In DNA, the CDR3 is TGTGCCAGCAGATATACTAGCGGGAAGGGGTATGAGCAGTTCTTC.

The CDR3 spells CSVAGRFQETQYF. In nucleotides, the CDR3 is TGCAGCGTCGCGGGACGTTTCCAAGAGACCCAGTACTTC. The rearrangement uses TRBV29-1 and TRBJ2-5; D might be TRBD2 (6 bases). The length of the CDR3 is 13 residues. Between the trimmed V and J ends, which lost 6 bases and 1 base, there was a span of 12 bases. CDR1 is SQVTM, CDR2 ANQGSEA, per germline.

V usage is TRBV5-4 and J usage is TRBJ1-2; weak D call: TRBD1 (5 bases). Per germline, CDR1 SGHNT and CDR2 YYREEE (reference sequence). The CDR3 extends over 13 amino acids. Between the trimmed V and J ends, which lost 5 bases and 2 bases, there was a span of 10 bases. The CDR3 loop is CASSREGNYGYTF. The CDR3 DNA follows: TGTGCCAGCAGTAGGGAGGGGAACTATGGCTACACCTTC.

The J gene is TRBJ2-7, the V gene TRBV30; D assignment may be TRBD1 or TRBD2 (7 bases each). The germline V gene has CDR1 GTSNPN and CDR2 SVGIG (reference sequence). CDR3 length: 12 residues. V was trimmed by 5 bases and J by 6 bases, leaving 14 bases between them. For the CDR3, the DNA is TGTGCCTGGGCAGACAGGGAGGGCGAGCAGTACTTC. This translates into CAWADREGEQYF.

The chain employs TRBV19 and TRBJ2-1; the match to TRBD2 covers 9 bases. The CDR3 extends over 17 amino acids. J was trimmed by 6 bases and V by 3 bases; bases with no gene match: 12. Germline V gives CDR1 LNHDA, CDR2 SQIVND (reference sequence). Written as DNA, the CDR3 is TGTGCCAGTAGTATTCCAGGAGTTGCGGGAGGGCGCAATGAGCAGTTCTTC. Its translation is CASSIPGVAGGRNEQFF.

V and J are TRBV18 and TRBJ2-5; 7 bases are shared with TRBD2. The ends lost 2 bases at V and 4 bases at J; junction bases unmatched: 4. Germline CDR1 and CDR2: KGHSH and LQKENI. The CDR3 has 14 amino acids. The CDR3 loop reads CASSPSSGGETQYF. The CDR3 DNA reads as TGTGCCAGCTCACCATCTAGCGGAGGAGAGACCCAGTACTTC.

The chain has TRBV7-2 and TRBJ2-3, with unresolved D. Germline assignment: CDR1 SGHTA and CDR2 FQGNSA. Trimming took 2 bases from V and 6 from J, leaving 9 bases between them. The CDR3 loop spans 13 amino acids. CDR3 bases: TGTGCCAGCAGCTTAACAAAGGCGGATACGCAGTATTTT. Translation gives CASSLTKADTQYF.

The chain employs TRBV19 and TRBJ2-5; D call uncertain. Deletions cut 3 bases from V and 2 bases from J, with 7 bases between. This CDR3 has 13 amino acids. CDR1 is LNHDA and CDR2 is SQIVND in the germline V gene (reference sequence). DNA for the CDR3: TGTGCCAGTAGTATCCTGGGACAAGAGACCCAGTACTTC. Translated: CASSILGQETQYF.

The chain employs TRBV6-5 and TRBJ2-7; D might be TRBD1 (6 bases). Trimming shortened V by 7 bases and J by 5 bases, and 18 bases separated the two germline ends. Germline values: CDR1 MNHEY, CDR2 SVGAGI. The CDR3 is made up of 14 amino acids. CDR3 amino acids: CASIPRTGTHEQYF. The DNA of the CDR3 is TGTGCCAGCATTCCTCGTACAGGGACCCACGAGCAGTACTTC.

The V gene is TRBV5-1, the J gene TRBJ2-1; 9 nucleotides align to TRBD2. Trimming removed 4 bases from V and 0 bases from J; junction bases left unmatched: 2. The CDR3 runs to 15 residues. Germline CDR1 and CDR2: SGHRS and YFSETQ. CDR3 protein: CASSISGGSYNEQFF. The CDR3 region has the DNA TGCGCCAGCAGCATTAGCGGGGGCTCCTACAATGAGCAGTTCTTC.